A selection of T cell receptor beta chains follows, all from one sample in a study of regulatory and conventional T cells in RAG deficiency. Generated by immunoSEQ multiplex PCR, the TCRdb table keeps only in-frame clones and is missing some. The sample has around 20,000 clones, around 97% seen once. The same sample was also used in a study of regulatory T cells.

Input material: CD25- CD4+ T cells sorted from blood. Source of these receptors: a human donor in good health. CDR3s include the opening cysteine and the closing phenylalanine or tryptophan. D genes are given only for firm matches. Only part of the rows carry a size: once, few, many, or a class if the clone is expanded.

v_gene,j_gene,abundance,d_gene,CDR3nt,CDR3aa
TRBV18,TRBJ1-6,-,TRBD1,TGTGCCAGCTACAAGAACGGACAGGGAAATTCACCCCTCCACTTT,CASYKNGQGNSPLHF
TRBV10-3,TRBJ1-1,-,-,TGTGCCATCAGTCCACAGGGCGATGGGACAACAACTTTCTTT,CAISPQGDGTTTFF
TRBV9,TRBJ2-5,-,TRBD2,TGTGCCAGCAGCAAAGGGACTAGCGGGGGACAAGAGACCCAGTACTTC,CASSKGTSGGQETQYF
TRBV18,TRBJ1-1,-,-,TGTGCCAGCTCACCAGGGGAGGACACTGAAGCTTTCTTT,CASSPGEDTEAFF
TRBV25-1,TRBJ1-3,-,TRBD1,TGTGCCAGCGCCGCCTTAAGGGGACAGAGCTCTGGAAACACCATATATTTT,CASAALRGQSSGNTIYF
TRBV10-3,TRBJ1-2,-,-,TGTGCCATCAGTGAGGACAGAAATGGCTACACCTTC,CAISEDRNGYTF
TRBV5-1,TRBJ1-6,-,-,TGCGCCAGCAGCGTGGGACACCTGAGAAATAATTCACCCCTCCACTTT,CASSVGHLRNNSPLHF
TRBV27,TRBJ1-2,-,-,TGTGCCAGCACCACCCCATTAAACCAGGGCGACTATGGCTACACCTTC,CASTTPLNQGDYGYTF
TRBV29-1,TRBJ1-3,once,-,TGCAGCGTTGTCGGGAACACTGGAAACACCATATATTTT,CSVVGNTGNTIYF
TRBV30,TRBJ1-2,-,-,TGTGCCGGATCCCCGAAAAAGGGAGGTGGCTACACCTTC,CAGSPKKGGGYTF
TRBV4-1,TRBJ2-1,once,TRBD1,TGCGCCAGCATGCCGGGACAGTCCTACAATGAGCAGTTCTTC,CASMPGQSYNEQFF
TRBV9,TRBJ1-1,-,-,TGTGCCAGCAGCCACAATCCGGAGTTGGAAGCTTTCTTT,CASSHNPELEAFF
TRBV5-1,TRBJ1-6,-,TRBD1,TGCGCCAGCAGCCGCCGGGACAGTACTTTCTATAATTCACCCCTCCACTTT,CASSRRDSTFYNSPLHF
TRBV5-1,TRBJ1-2,once,TRBD1,TGCGCCAGCAGCTACGGACAGGGGGAGTTATCTAAAGGCTACACCTTC,CASSYGQGELSKGYTF
TRBV7-9,TRBJ1-5,-,-,TGTGCCAGCAGCTTCGGGTCTAGCAATCAGCCCCAGCATTTT,CASSFGSSNQPQHF
TRBV9,TRBJ2-7,-,-,TGTGCCAGCAGCGCCGGGGGGCAAGGGGCTTACGAGCAGTACTTC,CASSAGGQGAYEQYF
TRBV11-2,TRBJ2-7,-,-,TGTGCCAGCAGCTCATCCTACGAGCAGTACTTC,CASSSSYEQYF
TRBV15,TRBJ1-2,-,-,TGTGCCACCAGCAGAGATCAGGCCAGCCTTTATGGCTACACCTTC,CATSRDQASLYGYTF
TRBV28,TRBJ2-7,-,TRBD2,TGTGCCAGCAGAAGTAGCGGGGGGCACCTCTACGAGCAGTACTTC,CASRSSGGHLYEQYF
TRBV18,TRBJ2-2,once,-,TGTGCCAGCTCACAACAGGCCGTCCCCGGGGAGCTGTTTTTT,CASSQQAVPGELFF
TRBV7-9,TRBJ1-2,-,-,TGTGCCAGCAGCTTGGCAGGGCTAGGCTATGGCTACACCTTC,CASSLAGLGYGYTF
TRBV10-3,TRBJ2-2,-,-,TGTGCCATCAGTTCCGGTGGCACCGGGGAGCTGTTTTTT,CAISSGGTGELFF
TRBV5-5,TRBJ1-2,-,-,TGTGCCAGCAGCCCCCTCCTGGACAGCGGCTATGGCTACACCTTC,CASSPLLDSGYGYTF
TRBV27,TRBJ2-7,-,-,TGTGCCAGCAGTTTAGGTTCACAGAACCCGTCCTACGAGCAGTACTTC,CASSLGSQNPSYEQYF
TRBV6-5,TRBJ1-2,-,-,TGTGCCAGCAGGTCCGTCCAGACTTATGGCTACACCTTC,CASRSVQTYGYTF
TRBV5-6,TRBJ1-1,-,-,TGTGCCAGCAGCTTTAATCAGGGGACTGAAGCTTTCTTT,CASSFNQGTEAFF
TRBV6-5,TRBJ2-1,-,TRBD2,TGTGCCAGCAGTTACGGACTAGCGGGGACTGAGCAGTTCTTC,CASSYGLAGTEQFF
TRBV5-1,TRBJ2-1,once,TRBD2,TGCGCCAGCAGCTTGTCTTGGGGGGGGGATTACAATGAGCAGTTCTTC,CASSLSWGGDYNEQFF
TRBV10-3,TRBJ2-7,-,TRBD2,TGTGCCATCAGTGAGAGGGGGAGACTAGCGGGGGGGTACGAGCAGTACTTC,CAISERGRLAGGYEQYF
TRBV7-8,TRBJ1-1,once,-,TGTGCCAGCAGCTCCCGAACCGGGACACCAAAAACTGAAGCTTTCTTT,CASSSRTGTPKTEAFF
TRBV19,TRBJ2-1,-,TRBD2,TGTGCCAGTAGTATTCAGACTAGCGGATACAATGAGCAGTTCTTC,CASSIQTSGYNEQFF
TRBV14,TRBJ1-2,-,TRBD1,TGTGCCAGCAGCAGACAGGGCTATGGCTACACCTTC,CASSRQGYGYTF
TRBV25-1,TRBJ1-5,-,-,TGTGCCAGCAGTCCAGCGGGGGGGAATCAGCCCCAGCATTTT,CASSPAGGNQPQHF
TRBV18,TRBJ1-5,-,TRBD1,TGTGCCAGCTCACCGGGGGACAGTTATAGCAATCAGCCCCAGCATTTT,CASSPGDSYSNQPQHF
TRBV7-2,TRBJ1-6,-,-,TGTGCCAGCAGCTCGTACCCCGGGTTCCATTCACCCCTCCACTTT,CASSSYPGFHSPLHF
TRBV7-2,TRBJ1-3,-,-,TGTGCCAGCAGCTTCCGGGGAAGCTCTGGAAACACCATATATTTT,CASSFRGSSGNTIYF
TRBV6-1,TRBJ2-2,-,-,TGTGCCAGCAGTGATCAGGGGCCCGGGGAGCTGTTTTTT,CASSDQGPGELFF
TRBV5-1,TRBJ2-5,-,TRBD1,TGCGCCAGCAGCTTGGCAGGGGGCAATGCCCAAGAGACCCAGTACTTC,CASSLAGGNAQETQYF
TRBV5-4,TRBJ2-3,-,TRBD2,TGTGCCAGCAGCTTGCCGGGGACTAGCGGAGATACGCAGTATTTT,CASSLPGTSGDTQYF
TRBV5-4,TRBJ2-3,-,TRBD2,TGTGCCAGCAGCCAGAGCGGGGCTAGCACAGATACGCAGTATTTT,CASSQSGASTDTQYF
TRBV28,TRBJ2-5,once,-,TGTGCCAGCAGCCCACGTGGGGCTGGCGAGACCCAGTACTTC,CASSPRGAGETQYF
TRBV9,TRBJ1-2,-,TRBD1,TGTGCCAGCAGCGTCGACAGGGACTCTGGCTACACCTTC,CASSVDRDSGYTF
TRBV6-1,TRBJ1-2,-,TRBD1,TGTGCCAGCAGCCTACCCGGGACAGGTTATGGCTACACCTTC,CASSLPGTGYGYTF
TRBV5-1,TRBJ2-5,-,TRBD2,TGCGCCAGCAGCTTGGGGGAGGTAGCGGGGGGGCCGAGAGAGACCCAGTACTTC,CASSLGEVAGGPRETQYF
TRBV5-1,TRBJ1-6,-,-,TGCGCCAGCAGCCTCGGGACAAAGGCTTCACCCCTCCACTTT,CASSLGTKASPLHF
TRBV27,TRBJ1-6,-,-,TGTGCCAGCAGTTTCCGGACTTATAATTCACCCCTCCACTTT,CASSFRTYNSPLHF
TRBV28,TRBJ1-4,once,TRBD1,TGTGCCACCCGACAGGGGGCAACTAATGAAAAACTGTTTTTT,CATRQGATNEKLFF
TRBV14,TRBJ2-7,-,TRBD1,TGTGCCAGCAGCCTCCGGACAGGGACCTACGAGCAGTACTTC,CASSLRTGTYEQYF
TRBV6-1,TRBJ1-6,-,-,TGTGCCAGCAGTGCGGACAGTTCCTCCTATAATTCACCCCTCCACTTT,CASSADSSSYNSPLHF
TRBV5-6,TRBJ2-1,-,TRBD2,TGTGCCAGCAGCTTGTTCCGGGCTAGCGGGGGGGGTGTTAAAGGTGAGCAGTTCTTC,CASSLFRASGGGVKGEQFF
TRBV30,TRBJ2-7,-,-,TGTGCCTGGAGTGGATACGGGCAGTACTTC,CAWSGYGQYF